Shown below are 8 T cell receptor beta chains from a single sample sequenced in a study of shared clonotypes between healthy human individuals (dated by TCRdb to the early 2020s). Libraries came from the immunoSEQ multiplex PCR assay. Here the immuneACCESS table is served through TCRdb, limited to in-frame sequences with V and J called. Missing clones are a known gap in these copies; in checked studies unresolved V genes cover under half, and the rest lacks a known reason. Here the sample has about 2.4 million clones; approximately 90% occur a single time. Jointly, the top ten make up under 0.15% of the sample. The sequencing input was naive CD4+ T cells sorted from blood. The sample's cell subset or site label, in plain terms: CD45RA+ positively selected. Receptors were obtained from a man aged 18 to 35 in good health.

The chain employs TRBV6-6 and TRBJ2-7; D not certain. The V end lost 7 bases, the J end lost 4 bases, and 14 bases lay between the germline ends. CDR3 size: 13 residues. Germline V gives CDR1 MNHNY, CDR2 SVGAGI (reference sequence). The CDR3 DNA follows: TGTGCCAGCATAGGACCGGTTTTGTACGAGCAGTACTTC. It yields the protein CASIGPVLYEQYF.

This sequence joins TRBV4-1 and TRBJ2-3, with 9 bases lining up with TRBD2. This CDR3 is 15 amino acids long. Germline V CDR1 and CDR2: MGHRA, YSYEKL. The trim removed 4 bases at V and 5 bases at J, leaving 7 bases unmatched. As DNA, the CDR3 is TGCGCCAGCAGCCGGAGCGGGGGGATGGGAGATACGCAGTATTTT. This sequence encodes CASSRSGGMGDTQYF.

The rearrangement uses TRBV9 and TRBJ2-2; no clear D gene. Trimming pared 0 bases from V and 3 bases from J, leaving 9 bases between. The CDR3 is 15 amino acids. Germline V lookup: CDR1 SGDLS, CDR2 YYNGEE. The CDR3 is CASSVGAQDTGELFF. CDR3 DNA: TGTGCCAGCAGCGTAGGCGCCCAGGACACCGGGGAGCTGTTTTTT.

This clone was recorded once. Here the CDR3 reads CASGLGTLNEKLFF. CDR3 sequence (DNA): TGTGCCAGCGGACTCGGGACCCTTAATGAAAAACTGTTTTTT. This rearrangement joins TRBV2 to TRBJ1-4, with D perhaps matching TRBD1 (5 bases). The V and J ends lost 8 bases and 4 bases respectively, with 14 bases between them. Germline lookup yields CDR1 SNHLY and CDR2 FYNNEI. The CDR3 runs to 14 residues.

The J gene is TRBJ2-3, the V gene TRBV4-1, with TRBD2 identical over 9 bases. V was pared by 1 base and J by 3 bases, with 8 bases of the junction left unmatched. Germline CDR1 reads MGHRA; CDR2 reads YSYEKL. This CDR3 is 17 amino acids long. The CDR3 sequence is CASSQALLAGITDTQYF. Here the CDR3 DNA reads TGCGCCAGCAGCCAAGCGCTGCTAGCGGGGATAACAGATACGCAGTATTTT.

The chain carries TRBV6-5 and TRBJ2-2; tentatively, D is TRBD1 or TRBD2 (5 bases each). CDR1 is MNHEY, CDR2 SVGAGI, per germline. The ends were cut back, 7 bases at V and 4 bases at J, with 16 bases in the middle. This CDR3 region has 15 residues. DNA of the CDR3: TGTGCCAGCAAGACAGTTGATCGGGGCACCGGGGAGCTGTTTTTT. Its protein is CASKTVDRGTGELFF.

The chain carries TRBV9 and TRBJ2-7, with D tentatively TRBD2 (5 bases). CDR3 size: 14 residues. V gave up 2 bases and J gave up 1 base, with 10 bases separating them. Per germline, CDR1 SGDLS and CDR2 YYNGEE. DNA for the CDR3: TGTGCCAGCAGCGTCACTAGTACGTCCTACGAGCAGTACTTC. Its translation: CASSVTSTSYEQYF.

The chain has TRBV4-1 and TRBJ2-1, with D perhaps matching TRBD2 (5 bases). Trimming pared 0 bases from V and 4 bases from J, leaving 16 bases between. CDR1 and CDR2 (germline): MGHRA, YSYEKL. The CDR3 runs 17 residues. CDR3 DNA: TGCGCCAGCAGCCAAGAGGAACTAGGTCAAGGGTACAATGAGCAGTTCTTC. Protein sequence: CASSQEELGQGYNEQFF.